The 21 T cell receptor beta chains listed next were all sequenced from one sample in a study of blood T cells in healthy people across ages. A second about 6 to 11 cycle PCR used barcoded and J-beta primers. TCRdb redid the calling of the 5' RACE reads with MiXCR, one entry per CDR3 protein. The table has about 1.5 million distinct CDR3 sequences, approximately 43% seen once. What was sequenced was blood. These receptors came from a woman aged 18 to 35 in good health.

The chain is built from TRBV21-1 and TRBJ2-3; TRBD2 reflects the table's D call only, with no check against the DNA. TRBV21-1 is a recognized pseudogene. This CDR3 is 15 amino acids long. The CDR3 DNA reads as TGTGCCAGCAGCCCACTAGCGGAAAACACAGATACGCAGTATTTT. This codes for CASSPLAENTDTQYF.

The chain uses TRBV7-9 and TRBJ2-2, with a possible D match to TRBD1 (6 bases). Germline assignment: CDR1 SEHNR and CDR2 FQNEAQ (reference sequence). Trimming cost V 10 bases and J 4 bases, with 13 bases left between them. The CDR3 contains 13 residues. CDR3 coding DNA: TGTGCCAAGTCGGAACAGGGCACCGGGGAGCTGTTTTTT. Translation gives CAKSEQGTGELFF. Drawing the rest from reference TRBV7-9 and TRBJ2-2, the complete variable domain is DTGVSQNPRHKITKRGQNVTFRCDPISEHNRLYWYRQTLGQGPEFLTYFQNEAQLEKSRLLSDRFSAERPKGSFSTLEIQRTEQGDSAMYLCAKSEQGTGELFFGEGSRLTVL.

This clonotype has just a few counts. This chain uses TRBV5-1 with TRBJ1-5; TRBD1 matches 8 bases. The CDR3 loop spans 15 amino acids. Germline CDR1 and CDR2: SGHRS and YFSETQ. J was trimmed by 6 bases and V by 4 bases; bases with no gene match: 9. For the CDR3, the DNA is TGCGCCAGCAGCCCTATGGGACAGGCAGGTCAGCCCCAGCATTTT. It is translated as CASSPMGQAGQPQHF.

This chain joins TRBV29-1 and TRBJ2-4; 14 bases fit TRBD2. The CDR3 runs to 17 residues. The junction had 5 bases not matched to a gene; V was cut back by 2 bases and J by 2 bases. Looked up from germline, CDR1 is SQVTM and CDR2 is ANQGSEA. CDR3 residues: CSVERGTSGGTKNIQYF. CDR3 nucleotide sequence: TGCAGCGTTGAAAGGGGGACTAGCGGGGGAACCAAAAACATTCAGTACTTC.

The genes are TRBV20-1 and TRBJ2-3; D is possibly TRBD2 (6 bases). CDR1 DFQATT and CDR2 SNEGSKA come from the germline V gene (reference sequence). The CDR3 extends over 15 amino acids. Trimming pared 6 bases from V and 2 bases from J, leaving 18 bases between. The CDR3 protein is CSAGTRDFTTDTQYF. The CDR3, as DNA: TGCAGTGCGGGGACCCGGGACTTTACCACAGATACGCAGTATTTT.

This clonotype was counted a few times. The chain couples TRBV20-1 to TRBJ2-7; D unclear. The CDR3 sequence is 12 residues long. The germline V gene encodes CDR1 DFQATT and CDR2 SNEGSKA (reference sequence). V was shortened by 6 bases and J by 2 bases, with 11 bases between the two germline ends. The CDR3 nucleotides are TGCAGTGCCACATTCAACACCTACGAGCAGTACTTC. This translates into CSATFNTYEQYF.

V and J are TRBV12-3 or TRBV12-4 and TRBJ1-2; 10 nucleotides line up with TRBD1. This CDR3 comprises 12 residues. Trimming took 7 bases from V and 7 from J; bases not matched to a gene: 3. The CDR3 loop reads CASKTGGGGYTF. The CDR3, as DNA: TGTGCCAGCAAGACAGGGGGCGGTGGCTACACCTTC.

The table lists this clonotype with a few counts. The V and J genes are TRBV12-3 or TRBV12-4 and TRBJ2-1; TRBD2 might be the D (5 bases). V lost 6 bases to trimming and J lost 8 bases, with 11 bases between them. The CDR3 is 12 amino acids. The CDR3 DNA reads TGTGCCAGCAGCCGGGGTTTTTATGAGCAGTTCTTC. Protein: CASSRGFYEQFF.

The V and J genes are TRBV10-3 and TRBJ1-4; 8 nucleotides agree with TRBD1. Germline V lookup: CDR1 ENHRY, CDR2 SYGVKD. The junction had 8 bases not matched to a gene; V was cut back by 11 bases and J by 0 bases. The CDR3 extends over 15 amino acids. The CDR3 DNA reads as TGTGCCGGGGGACAGGATCTTGCAACTAATGAAAAACTGTTTTTT. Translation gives CAGGQDLATNEKLFF.

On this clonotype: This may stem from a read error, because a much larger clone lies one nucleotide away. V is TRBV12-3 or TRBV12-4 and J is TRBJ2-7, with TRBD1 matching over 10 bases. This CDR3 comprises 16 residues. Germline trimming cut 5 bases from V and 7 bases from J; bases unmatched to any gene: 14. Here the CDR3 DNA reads TGTGCCAGCAGTCCCCCGGGACAGGGGTCCTACAATGAGCAGTACTTC. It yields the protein CASSPPGQGSYNEQYF.

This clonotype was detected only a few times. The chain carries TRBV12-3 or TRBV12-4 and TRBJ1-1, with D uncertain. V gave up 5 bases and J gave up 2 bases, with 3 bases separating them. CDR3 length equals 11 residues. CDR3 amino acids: CASSINTEAFF. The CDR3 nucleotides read TGTGCCAGCAGTATTAACACTGAAGCTTTCTTT.

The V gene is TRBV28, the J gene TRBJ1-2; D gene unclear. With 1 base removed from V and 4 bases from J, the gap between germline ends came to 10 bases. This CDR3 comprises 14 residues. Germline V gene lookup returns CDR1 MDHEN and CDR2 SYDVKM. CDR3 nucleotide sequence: TGTGCCAGCAGTTTATCTGGTACCATCTATGGCTACACCTTC. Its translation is CASSLSGTIYGYTF.

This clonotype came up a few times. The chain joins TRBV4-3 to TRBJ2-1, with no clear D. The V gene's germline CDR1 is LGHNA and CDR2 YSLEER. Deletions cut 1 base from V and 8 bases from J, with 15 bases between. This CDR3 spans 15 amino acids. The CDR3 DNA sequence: TGCGCCAGCAGCCAAGTCCGGCACACTGGCGATGAGCAGTTCTTC. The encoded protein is CASSQVRHTGDEQFF.

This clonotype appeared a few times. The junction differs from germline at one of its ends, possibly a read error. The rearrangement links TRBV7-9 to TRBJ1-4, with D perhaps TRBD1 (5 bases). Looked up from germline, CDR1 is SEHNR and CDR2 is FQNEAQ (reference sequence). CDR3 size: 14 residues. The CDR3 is CASSGTAFNEELFF. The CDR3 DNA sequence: TGTGCCAGCAGCGGGACCGCTTTTAATGAAGAACTGTTTTTT.

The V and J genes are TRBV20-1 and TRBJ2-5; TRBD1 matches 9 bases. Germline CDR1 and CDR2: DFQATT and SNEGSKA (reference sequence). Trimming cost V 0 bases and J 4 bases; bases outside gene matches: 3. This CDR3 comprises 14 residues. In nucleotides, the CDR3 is TGCAGTGCTAGAGAAATGGGACAGGGAGAGACCCAGTACTTC. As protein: CSAREMGQGETQYF.

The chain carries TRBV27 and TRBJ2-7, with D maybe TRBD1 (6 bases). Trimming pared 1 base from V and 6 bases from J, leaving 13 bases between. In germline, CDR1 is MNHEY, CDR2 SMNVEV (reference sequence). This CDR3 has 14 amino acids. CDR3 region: CASSLYGTSGEQYF. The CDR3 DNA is TGTGCCAGCAGTTTATACGGGACAAGCGGCGAGCAGTACTTC.

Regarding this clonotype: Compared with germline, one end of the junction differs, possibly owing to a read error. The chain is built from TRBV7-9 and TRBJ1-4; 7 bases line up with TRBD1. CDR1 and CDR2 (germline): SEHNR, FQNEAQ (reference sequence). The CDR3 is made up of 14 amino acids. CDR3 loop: CASSYQGGNEKMFF. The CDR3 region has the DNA TGTGCCAGCAGCTATCAGGGGGGCAATGAAAAAATGTTTTTT.

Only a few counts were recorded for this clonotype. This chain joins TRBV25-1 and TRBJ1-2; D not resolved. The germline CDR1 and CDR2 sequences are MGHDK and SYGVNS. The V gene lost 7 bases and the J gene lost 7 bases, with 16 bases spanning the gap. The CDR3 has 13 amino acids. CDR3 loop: CASTRGFGFGYTF. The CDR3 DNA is TGTGCCAGCACCCGTGGGTTCGGATTTGGCTACACCTTC.

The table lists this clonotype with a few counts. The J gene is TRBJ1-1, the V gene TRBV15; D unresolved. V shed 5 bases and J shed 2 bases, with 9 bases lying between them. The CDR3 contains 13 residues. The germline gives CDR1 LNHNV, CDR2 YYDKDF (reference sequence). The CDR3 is CATSLNQNTEAFF. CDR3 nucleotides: TGTGCCACCAGCCTCAACCAAAACACTGAAGCTTTCTTT.

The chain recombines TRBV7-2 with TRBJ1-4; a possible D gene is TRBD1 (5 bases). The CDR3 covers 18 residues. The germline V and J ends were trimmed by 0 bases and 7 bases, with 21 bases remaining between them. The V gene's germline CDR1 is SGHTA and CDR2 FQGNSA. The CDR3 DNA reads TGTGCCAGCAGCTTAGCCCTGGAGGGGTATGGAGCAGTTGAAAAACTGTTTTTT. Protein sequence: CASSLALEGYGAVEKLFF.

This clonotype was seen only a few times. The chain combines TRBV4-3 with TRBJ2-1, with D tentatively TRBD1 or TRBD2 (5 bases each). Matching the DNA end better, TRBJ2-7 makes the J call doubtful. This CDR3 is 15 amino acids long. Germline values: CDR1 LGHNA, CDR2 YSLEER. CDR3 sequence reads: CASSQGDGRYNEQYF. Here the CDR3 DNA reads TGCGCCAGCAGCCAAGGGGACGGAAGATACAATGAGCAGTACTTC.